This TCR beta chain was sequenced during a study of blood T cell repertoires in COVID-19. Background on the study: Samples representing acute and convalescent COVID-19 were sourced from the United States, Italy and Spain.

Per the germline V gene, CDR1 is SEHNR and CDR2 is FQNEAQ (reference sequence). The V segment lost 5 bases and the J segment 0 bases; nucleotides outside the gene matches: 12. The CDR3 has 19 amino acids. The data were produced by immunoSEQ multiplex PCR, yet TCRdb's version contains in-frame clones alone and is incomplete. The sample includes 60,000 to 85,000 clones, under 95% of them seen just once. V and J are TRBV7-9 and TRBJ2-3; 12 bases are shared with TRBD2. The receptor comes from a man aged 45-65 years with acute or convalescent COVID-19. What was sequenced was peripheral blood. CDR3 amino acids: CASSPRMPGTSGSTDTQYF. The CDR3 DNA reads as TGTGCCAGCAGCCCGCGGATGCCCGGGACTAGCGGGAGCACAGATACGCAGTATTTT.